These T cell receptor beta chains were read from a single sample in a study of blood T cell repertoires in COVID-19. The table came from immunoSEQ multiplex PCR; TCRdb's copy has only in-frame clones and leaves some out. The sample holds 200,000 or so clones, 89% seen once. Sequenced: PBMCs or T cells enriched from blood (not recorded which). These receptors were collected from a woman aged 18-29 years who had recovered from COVID-19. Each CDR3 is given with its conserved first and last residue. The D gene is left open where the match is weak.

V,J,D,CDR3,DNA
TRBV28,TRBJ1-4,TRBD1,CASSQHSRQGTKKLFF,TGTGCCAGCAGCCAACACTCCCGACAGGGGACCAAAAAACTGTTTTTT
TRBV5-1,TRBJ2-1,TRBD2,CASSFRGLAGGRHNEQFF,TGCGCCAGCAGCTTCCGAGGACTAGCGGGGGGCCGGCACAATGAGCAGTTCTTC
TRBV9,TRBJ2-4,NA,CASSVGRGASKNIQYF,TGTGCCAGCAGCGTTGGTCGGGGGGCCTCCAAAAACATTCAGTACTTC
TRBV7-2,TRBJ1-2,TRBD1,CASTPDRGPYGYTF,TGTGCCAGCACCCCGGACAGGGGACCATATGGCTACACCTTC
TRBV25-1,TRBJ1-1,NA,CASSGQTWSTEAFF,TGTGCCAGCAGTGGCCAGACCTGGAGCACTGAAGCTTTCTTT
TRBV9,TRBJ2-3,TRBD2,CASTPSGGVSTDTQYF,TGTGCCAGCACCCCAAGCGGGGGGGTGAGCACAGATACGCAGTATTTT
TRBV5-4,TRBJ2-5,TRBD2,CASSRTSGGQETQYF,TGTGCCAGCAGCAGGACTAGCGGGGGACAAGAGACCCAGTACTTC
TRBV12-5,TRBJ2-5,TRBD1,CASGSTNDRVGETQYF,TGTGCTAGTGGTTCGACTAACGACAGGGTAGGAGAGACCCAGTACTTC
TRBV5-4,TRBJ2-3,TRBD2,CASSAGTSGGAHTQYF,TGTGCCAGCAGCGCCGGGACTAGCGGGGGGGCTCATACGCAGTATTTT
TRBV3-1/TRBV3-2,TRBJ1-3,NA,CASSQAGVDTIYF,TGTGCCAGCAGCCAAGCAGGGGTAGACACCATATATTTT
TRBV4-1,TRBJ2-7,NA,CASSQGADSYEQYF,TGCGCCAGCAGCCAAGGGGCAGATTCCTACGAGCAGTACTTC
TRBV6-5,TRBJ1-3,NA,CASSYSGRDGNTIYF,TGTGCCAGCAGTTACTCTGGACGGGATGGAAACACCATATATTTT
TRBV19,TRBJ2-1,NA,CASSITGTVYNEQFF,TGTGCCAGTAGTATTACAGGAACTGTCTACAATGAGCAGTTCTTC
TRBV18,TRBJ1-3,TRBD1,CASSPRSTGFSGNTIYF,TGTGCCAGCTCACCCCGCTCGACAGGGTTCTCTGGAAACACCATATATTTT
TRBV11-2,TRBJ1-4,TRBD1,CASSTYRGLVTNEKLFF,TGTGCCAGCAGCACCTACAGGGGGCTTGTAACTAATGAAAAACTGTTTTTT
TRBV7-9,TRBJ2-3,TRBD2,CASSSSSGGITDTQYF,TGTGCCAGCAGCTCATCTAGCGGGGGGATTACAGATACGCAGTATTTT
TRBV30,TRBJ1-2,NA,CAWKRRGYTF,TGTGCCTGGAAGCGGCGTGGCTACACCTTC
TRBV9,TRBJ2-5,TRBD1,CASSVSPGTAYQETQYF,TGTGCCAGCAGCGTATCACCCGGGACAGCGTACCAAGAGACCCAGTACTTC